This paragraph reports one TCR beta chain. Only a few counts were recorded for this clonotype. Its cognate antigen has yet to be identified. There are no base qualities to consult, and no much larger clone falls within one base. Reading from cysteine to phenylalanine, the CDR3 counts 17 amino acids. Of the read, only the CDR3 DNA is kept; its 51 bases are in frame from base 1. Looking up the germline V gene yields CDR1 MNHNS and CDR2 SASEGT. V loses 4 bases of germline sequence and J loses 0 bases, and the interval between the two ends is 16 bases. Stable Graves' hyperthyroidism was defined as the absence of progression to ophthalmopathy over 18 months of follow-up. Hyperthyroidism patients were aged 18 to 65 years and newly diagnosed, with disease duration of less than 2 months. Any patient with an uncontrolled infection, another autoimmune disease, pregnancy or lactation was excluded. Clinical symptoms, serum thyroxine and TRAb, thyroid ultrasound, and orbital computed tomography formed the basis for the diagnoses. Ficoll-Paque density gradient centrifugation was used to isolate PBMCs from 8.5 to 10 ml of fresh peripheral blood. Total RNA was extracted using Trizol reagent, and RNA quality was assessed on an Agilent 2100 Bioanalyzer.

The sample comes from a study of T cells in Graves' hyperthyroidism and ophthalmopathy (dated by TCRdb to the late 2010s). For context, the study as a whole: Peripheral blood was collected at initial diagnosis, before any treatment. A discovery cohort of roughly 96 patients, about 40 with Graves' ophthalmopathy and over 55 with stable Graves' hyperthyroidism, was used to find distinguishing TCR V-J signatures. Following sampling, methimazole starting at 30 mg daily was given to hyperthyroidism patients, and high-dose intravenous methylprednisolone was given to ophthalmopathy patients. Whether ophthalmopathy could be predicted prospectively was tested in an independent validation cohort made up of 18 to 20 hyperthyroidism patients plus 17 patients who later progressed to ophthalmopathy. In over five Graves' hyperthyroidism patients, the study also compared T-cell repertoires from thyroid tissue with T-cell repertoires from blood. The roughly 100 discovery patients were randomly divided into training and test sets at a 7:3 ratio. The paper describes TCR Vbeta CDR3 sequencing of 135 peripheral blood samples, made up of about 40 ophthalmopathy patients, 70 to 75 hyperthyroidism patients and roughly 17 progressor patients. Results and caveats for the whole study, not just this receptor: In cross-validation, a model built on a 13 V-J signature told ophthalmopathy apart from stable hyperthyroidism with approximately 91% sensitivity and roughly 83% specificity, and in testing the same model reached 80%/75%. Most expanded thyroid clonotypes (frequency above 0.001) were also found in blood, which suggests that blood repertoires may mirror thyroid immune responses. Sample size was not statistically predetermined, and blinding of investigators to group allocation was not performed. In validation, the model predicted progression to ophthalmopathy with roughly 70% sensitivity and less than 80% specificity, a median of approximately 6.7 months before onset.

TCR beta CDR3 regions were amplified from RNA transcripts. For the first round of RT-PCR on the TCR CDR3, the HTBI primer set was used together with the Qiagen OneStep RT-PCR kit. Libraries were constructed in a second round of multiplex PCR, after which size selection and purification were carried out. Libraries were sequenced paired-end with 100 bp reads on an Illumina HiSeq2000. In the source study's methods: SOAPnuke was used to process the raw data, throwing out any read that contained adapters or uncalled bases, had a mean Phred below 15, or lacked an exact constant-primer or identifier match. High-quality paired reads were merged using COPE v1.2.5, and each unique nucleotide sequence was defined as a clonotype. MiTCR v1.1 was used to align the clonotypes against IMGT TRBV, TRBD and TRBJ reference segments. The analysis included only V-J combinations with a frequency above 0.0001, which together covered 99% to 99.2% of the repertoires. The TCS score was defined as the ratio of F50 (clonal expansion) to E x V (chaos), calculated using BLOSUM62-based TCRdist between CDR3 peptides within each V-J. Welch's t-statistics and random forest reduced around 550 V-J features to roughly 13, which were used in a naive Bayes classifier (R e1071). The public reads were reprocessed in TCRdb via fastp at Q25 and MiXCR, keeping in-frame beta chains. Each CDR3 protein appears once, grouped with its most common genes and DNA. The V and J calls were determined by TCRdb, not by the authors. The table for this sample lists roughly 700,000 distinct CDR3 sequences; around 15% of them were counted only once. The ten largest clonotypes hold 9.5% to 13% of the sample.

The sequence was obtained from a woman between 18 and 30 years old with Graves' hyperthyroidism. The chain is assembled from TRBV6-1 and TRBJ1-5; the D gene is perhaps TRBD1, on 5 matching bases. The sample taken for sequencing was blood. The CDR3 has the sequence CASSARAGKGSNQPQHF. Here is the DNA: TGTGCCAGCAGTGCCAGGGCGGGGAAAGGTAGCAATCAGCCCCAGCATTTT.